The entry below describes one TCR beta chain. A single count supports this clone. Its recognized antigen is unknown. The input lacks base qualities; no much larger clone sits a single base away. This sample is drawn from a study of control samples from healthy donors and cancer patients (dated by TCRdb to the early 2020s). Germline trimming: 8 bases from V, 6 bases from J; junction bases outside gene matches: 8. Inclusive of the bounding cysteine and phenylalanine, the CDR3 is 14 residues long. Just CDR3 DNA is preserved here, 42 bases in frame from base 1. The germline V gene gives CDR1 as ENHRY and CDR2 as SYGVKD. The receptor library was made with the immunoSEQ multiplex PCR assay. The table was pulled from immuneACCESS by TCRdb, which kept in-frame rearrangements only. Such tables lose some clones; where checked, under half of the loss comes from unresolved V genes, and the rest has no known cause. This sample lists about 89,000 clones; 70% to 90% were detected once. 2.1% of the sample comes from the top ten.

The source of this sequence is a woman aged 40 to 49 in good health. Specimen: blood. The chain joins TRBV10-3 to TRBJ1-2; 11 junctional bases match TRBD1. CDR3 protein: CAIAGQGVGDGYTF. In nucleotide form, the sequence is TGTGCCATCGCGGGACAGGGGGTCGGGGATGGCTACACCTTC.